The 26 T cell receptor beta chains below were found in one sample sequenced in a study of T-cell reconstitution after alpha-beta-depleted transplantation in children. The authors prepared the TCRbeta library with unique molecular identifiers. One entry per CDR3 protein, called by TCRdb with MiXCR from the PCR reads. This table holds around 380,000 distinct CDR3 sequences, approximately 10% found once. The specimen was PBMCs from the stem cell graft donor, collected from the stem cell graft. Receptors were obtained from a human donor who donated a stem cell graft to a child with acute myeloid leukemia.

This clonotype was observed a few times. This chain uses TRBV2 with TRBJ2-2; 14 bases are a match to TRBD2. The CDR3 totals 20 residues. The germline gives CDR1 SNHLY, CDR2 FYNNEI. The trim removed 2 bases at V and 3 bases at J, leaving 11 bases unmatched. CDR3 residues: CASSELGLAGDITDTGELFF. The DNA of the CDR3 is TGTGCCAGCAGTGAATTGGGACTAGCGGGAGACATTACGGACACCGGGGAGCTGTTTTTT.

The CDR3 loop reads CASSPRGGHRYEQYF. CDR3 nucleotide sequence: TGTGCCAGCAGCCCGAGGGGGGGACACCGATACGAGCAGTACTTC. The chain couples TRBV11-2 to TRBJ2-7; possible D gene TRBD2, 7 bases. Germline assignment: CDR1 SGHAT and CDR2 FQNNGV. V was trimmed by 5 bases and J by 4 bases, leaving 18 bases between them. The CDR3 totals 15 residues.

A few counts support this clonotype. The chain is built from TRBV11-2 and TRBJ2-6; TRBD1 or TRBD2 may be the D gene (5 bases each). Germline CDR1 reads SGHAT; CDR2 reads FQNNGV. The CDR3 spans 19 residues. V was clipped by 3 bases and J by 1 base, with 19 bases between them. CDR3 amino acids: CASSFRGQGRSSGANVLTF. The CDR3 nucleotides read TGTGCCAGCAGCTTTCGGGGCCAGGGACGGAGTTCTGGGGCCAACGTCCTGACTTTC.

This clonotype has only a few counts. The CDR3 region is CASSEARGQWGYTF. The CDR3 DNA sequence: TGCGCCAGCAGTGAGGCTCGAGGACAGTGGGGCTACACCTTC. J is TRBJ1-2 and V is TRBV10-1, with a possible D match to TRBD1 (6 bases). Germline CDR1 is WNHNN and CDR2 is SYGVQD (reference sequence). V shed 2 bases and J shed 8 bases, with 15 bases lying between them. This CDR3 has 14 amino acids.

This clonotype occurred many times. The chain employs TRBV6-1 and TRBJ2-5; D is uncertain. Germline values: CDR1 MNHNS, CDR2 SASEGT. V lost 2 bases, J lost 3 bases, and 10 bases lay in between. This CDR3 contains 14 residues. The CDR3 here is CASSELREKETQYF. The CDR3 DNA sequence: TGTGCCAGCAGTGAATTAAGAGAGAAAGAGACCCAGTACTTC.

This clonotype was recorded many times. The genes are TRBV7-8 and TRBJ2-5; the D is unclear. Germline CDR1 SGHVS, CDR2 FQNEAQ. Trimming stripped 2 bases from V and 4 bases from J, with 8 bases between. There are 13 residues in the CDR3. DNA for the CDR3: TGTGCCAGCAGCTTAAAAGGCCCAGAGACCCAGTACTTC. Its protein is CASSLKGPETQYF.

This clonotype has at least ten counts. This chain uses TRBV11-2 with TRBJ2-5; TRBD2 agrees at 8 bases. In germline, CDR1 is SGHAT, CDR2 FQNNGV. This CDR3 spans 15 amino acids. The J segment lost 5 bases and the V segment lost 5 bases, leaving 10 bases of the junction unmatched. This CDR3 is CASSPNPTSVETQYF. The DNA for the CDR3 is TGTGCCAGCAGCCCCAACCCGACTAGCGTGGAGACCCAGTACTTC.

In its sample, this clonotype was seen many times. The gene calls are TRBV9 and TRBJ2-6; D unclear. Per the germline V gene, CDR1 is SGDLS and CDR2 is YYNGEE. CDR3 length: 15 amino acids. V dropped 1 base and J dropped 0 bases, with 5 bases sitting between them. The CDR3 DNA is TGTGCCAGCAGCGTACCGCCCTCTGGGGCCAACGTCCTGACTTTC. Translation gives CASSVPPSGANVLTF. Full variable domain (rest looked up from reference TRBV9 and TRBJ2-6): DSGVTQTPKHLITATGQRVTLRCSPRSGDLSVYWYQQSLDQGLQFLIQYYNGEERAKGNILERFSAQQFPDLHSELNLSSLELGDSALYFCASSVPPSGANVLTFGAGSRLTVL.

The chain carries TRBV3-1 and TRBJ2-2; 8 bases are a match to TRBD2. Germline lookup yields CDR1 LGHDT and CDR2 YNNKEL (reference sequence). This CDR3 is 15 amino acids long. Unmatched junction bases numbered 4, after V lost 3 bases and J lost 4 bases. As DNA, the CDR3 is TGTGCCAGCAGCCACCGGGGGGGTAGCACCGGGGAGCTGTTTTTT. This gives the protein CASSHRGGSTGELFF.

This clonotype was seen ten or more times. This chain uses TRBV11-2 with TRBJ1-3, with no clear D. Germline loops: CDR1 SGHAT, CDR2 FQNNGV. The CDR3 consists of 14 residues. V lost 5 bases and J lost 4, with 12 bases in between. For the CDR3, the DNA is TGTGCCAGCAGCCCTGCTCGGGCGGGAAACACCATATATTTT. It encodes CASSPARAGNTIYF. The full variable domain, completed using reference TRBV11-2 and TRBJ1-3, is EAGVAQSPRYKIIEKRQSVAFWCNPISGHATLYWYQQILGQGPKLLIQFQNNGVVDDSQLPKDRFSAERLKGVDSTLKIQPAKLEDSAVYLCASSPARAGNTIYFGEGSWLTVV.

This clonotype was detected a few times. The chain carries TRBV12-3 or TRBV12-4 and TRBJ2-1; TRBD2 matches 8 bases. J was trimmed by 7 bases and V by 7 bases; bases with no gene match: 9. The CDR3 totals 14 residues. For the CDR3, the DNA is TGTGCCAGCAAGGTTAGCGGGAAGGGAAATGAGCAGTTCTTC. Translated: CASKVSGKGNEQFF.

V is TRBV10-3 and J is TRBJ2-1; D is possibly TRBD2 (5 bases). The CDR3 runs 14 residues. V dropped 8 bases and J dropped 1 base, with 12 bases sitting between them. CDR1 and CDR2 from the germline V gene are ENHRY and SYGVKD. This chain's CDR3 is CAIGRPGSYNEQFF. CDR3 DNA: TGTGCCATCGGACGTCCGGGGTCCTACAATGAGCAGTTCTTC.

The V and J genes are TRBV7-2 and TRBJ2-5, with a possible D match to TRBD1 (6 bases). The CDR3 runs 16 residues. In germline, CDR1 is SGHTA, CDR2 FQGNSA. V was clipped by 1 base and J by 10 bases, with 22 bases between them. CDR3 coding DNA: TGTGCCAGCAGCTTAGGGCCAGGGACATGGCGAGTCGACCAGTACTTC. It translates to CASSLGPGTWRVDQYF. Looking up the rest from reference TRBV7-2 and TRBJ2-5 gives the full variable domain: GAGVSQSPSNKVTEKGKDVELRCDPISGHTALYWYRQSLGQGLEFLIYFQGNSAPDKSGLPSDRFSAERTGGSVSTLTIQRTQQEDSAVYLCASSLGPGTWRVDQYFGPGTRLLVL.

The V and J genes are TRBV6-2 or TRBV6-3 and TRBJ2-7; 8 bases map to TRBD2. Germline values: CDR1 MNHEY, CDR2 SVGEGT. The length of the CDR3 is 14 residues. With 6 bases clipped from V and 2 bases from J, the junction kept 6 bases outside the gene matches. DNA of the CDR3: TGTGCCAGCAGATGGGTAGCGGGACCCTACGAGCAGTACTTC. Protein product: CASRWVAGPYEQYF.

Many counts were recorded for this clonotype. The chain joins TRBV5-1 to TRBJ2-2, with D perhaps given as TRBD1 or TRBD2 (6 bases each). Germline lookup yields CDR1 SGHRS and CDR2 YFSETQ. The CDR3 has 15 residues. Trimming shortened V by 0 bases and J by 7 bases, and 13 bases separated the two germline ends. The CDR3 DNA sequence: TGCGCCAGCAGCTTGGCCGGGGGCGAAGGCGGGGAGCTGTTTTTT. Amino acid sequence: CASSLAGGEGGELFF.

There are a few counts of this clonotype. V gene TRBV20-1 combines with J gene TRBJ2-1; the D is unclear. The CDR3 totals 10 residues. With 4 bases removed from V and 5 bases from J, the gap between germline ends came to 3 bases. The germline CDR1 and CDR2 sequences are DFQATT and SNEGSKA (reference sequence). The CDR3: CSATNNEQFF. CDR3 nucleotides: TGCAGTGCTACGAACAATGAGCAGTTCTTC.

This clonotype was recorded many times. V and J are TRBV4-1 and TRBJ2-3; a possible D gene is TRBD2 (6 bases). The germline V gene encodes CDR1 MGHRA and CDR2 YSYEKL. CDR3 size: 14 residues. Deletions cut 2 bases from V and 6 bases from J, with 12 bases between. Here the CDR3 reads CASSQPGETDTQYF. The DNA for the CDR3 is TGCGCCAGCAGCCAACCGGGAGAGACGGATACGCAGTATTTT.

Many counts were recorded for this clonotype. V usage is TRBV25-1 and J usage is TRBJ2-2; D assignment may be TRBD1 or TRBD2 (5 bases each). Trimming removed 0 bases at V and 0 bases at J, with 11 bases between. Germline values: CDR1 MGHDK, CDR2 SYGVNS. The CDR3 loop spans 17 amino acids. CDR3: CASSEYFGGSNTGELFF. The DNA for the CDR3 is TGTGCCAGCAGTGAATATTTTGGGGGATCGAACACCGGGGAGCTGTTTTTT.

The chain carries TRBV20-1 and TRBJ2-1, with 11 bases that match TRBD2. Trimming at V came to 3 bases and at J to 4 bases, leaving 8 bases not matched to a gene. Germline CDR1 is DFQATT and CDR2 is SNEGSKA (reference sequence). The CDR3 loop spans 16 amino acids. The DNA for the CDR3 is TGCAGTGCTAGGAAGCCGGGACTAGCGGTATACAATGAGCAGTTCTTC. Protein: CSARKPGLAVYNEQFF.

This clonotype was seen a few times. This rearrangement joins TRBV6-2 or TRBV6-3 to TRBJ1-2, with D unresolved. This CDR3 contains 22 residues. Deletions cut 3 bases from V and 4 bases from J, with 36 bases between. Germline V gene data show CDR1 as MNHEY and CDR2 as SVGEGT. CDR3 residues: CASSYTTPGGEERQMEPYGYTF. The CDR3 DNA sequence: TGTGCCAGCAGTTATACCACCCCGGGCGGGGAAGAACGTCAAATGGAGCCCTATGGCTACACCTTC.

The CDR3 loop reads CSPIASSSYNEQFF. CDR3 DNA: TGCAGCCCAATAGCGAGTAGCTCCTACAATGAGCAGTTCTTC. The chain uses TRBV29-1 and TRBJ2-1; D may be TRBD2 (5 bases). V lost 8 bases to trimming and J lost 0 bases, with 14 bases between them. From germline, CDR1 is SQVTM and CDR2 ANQGSEA. The length of the CDR3 is 14 residues.

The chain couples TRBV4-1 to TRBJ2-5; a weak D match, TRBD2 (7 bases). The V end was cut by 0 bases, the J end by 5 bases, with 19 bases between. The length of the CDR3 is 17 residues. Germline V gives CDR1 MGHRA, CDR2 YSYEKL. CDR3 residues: CASSQDGVGGAEETQYF. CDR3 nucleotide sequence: TGCGCCAGCAGCCAAGACGGGGTGGGGGGGGCGGAGGAGACCCAGTACTTC.

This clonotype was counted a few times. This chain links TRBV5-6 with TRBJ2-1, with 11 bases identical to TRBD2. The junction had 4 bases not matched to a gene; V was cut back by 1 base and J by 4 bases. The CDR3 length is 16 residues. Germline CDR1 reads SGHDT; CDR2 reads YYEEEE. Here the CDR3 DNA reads TGTGCCAGCAGCTTGAGGACTAGCGGGCTATACAATGAGCAGTTCTTC. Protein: CASSLRTSGLYNEQFF.

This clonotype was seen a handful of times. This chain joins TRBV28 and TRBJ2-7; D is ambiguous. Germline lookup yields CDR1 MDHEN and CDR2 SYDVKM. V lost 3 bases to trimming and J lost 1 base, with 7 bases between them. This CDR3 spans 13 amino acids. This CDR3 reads CASSFSDSYEQYF. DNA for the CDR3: TGTGCCAGCAGTTTTTCGGATTCCTACGAGCAGTACTTC.

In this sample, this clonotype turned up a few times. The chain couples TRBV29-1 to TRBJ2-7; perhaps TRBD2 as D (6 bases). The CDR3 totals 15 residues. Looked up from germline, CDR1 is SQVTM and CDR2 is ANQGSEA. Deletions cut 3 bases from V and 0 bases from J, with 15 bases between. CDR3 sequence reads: CSVEGGSGSSYEQYF. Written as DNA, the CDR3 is TGCAGCGTTGAGGGGGGAAGCGGAAGCTCCTACGAGCAGTACTTC.

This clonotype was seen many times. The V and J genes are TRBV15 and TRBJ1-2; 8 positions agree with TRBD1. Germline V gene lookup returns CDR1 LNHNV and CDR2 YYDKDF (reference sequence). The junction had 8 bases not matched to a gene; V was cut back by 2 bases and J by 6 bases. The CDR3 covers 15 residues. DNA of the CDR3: TGTGCCACCAGCAGATTTCCCGGGACAGGAAATGGCTACACCTTC. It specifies CATSRFPGTGNGYTF.